In its sample, the clone carrying this T cell receptor beta chain was seen a few times. A second 7 to 11 cycle PCR used barcoded and J-beta primers. TCRdb used MiXCR to reprocess the 5' RACE reads, holding one entry per CDR3 protein. The sample lists some 760,000 distinct CDR3 sequences; approximately 25% were seen once. These data are taken from a study of blood T cells in healthy people across ages. There are 16 residues in the CDR3. V was shortened by 5 bases and J by 0 bases, with 14 bases between the two germline ends. Germline CDR1 MDHEN, CDR2 SYDVKM. These data also featured in a second study, about T cells of mothers and their children.

This chain connects TRBV28 to TRBJ2-1; D perhaps matches TRBD2 (6 bases). The receptor's source is a boy aged 10-17 years in good health. Sequencing was performed on blood. CDR3 nucleotide sequence: TGTGCCAGCAGTCCTTCGTATAGCGGCTCCTACAATGAGCAGTTCTTC. It encodes CASSPSYSGSYNEQFF.